The clone carrying this T cell receptor beta chain was seen only a few times. This entry belongs to a study of blood T cell repertoires in COVID-19. Background on the study: Sources were T cells, B-cell-depleted T cells, or PBMCs; the material itself was cDNA or gDNA.

Unmatched junction bases numbered 10, after V lost 6 bases and J lost 4 bases. Germline V gene lookup returns CDR1 MNHEY and CDR2 SVGEGT. The length of the CDR3 is 15 residues. Assay: immunoSEQ multiplex PCR; the TCRdb copy retains only in-frame clones and omits some. Of about 270,000 clones listed, over 80% were seen once; the top ten hold approximately 4%. The V call is TRBV6-2 or TRBV6-3, the J call TRBJ2-7; 9 bases align to TRBD2. Sequenced sample: PBMCs or T cells enriched from blood (not recorded which). The source is a woman in her 30s with acute COVID-19. The CDR3 DNA follows: TGTGCCAGCAGCACTCTTAGCGGGAGTAGGTACGAGCAGTACTTC. Translating gives CASSTLSGSRYEQYF.